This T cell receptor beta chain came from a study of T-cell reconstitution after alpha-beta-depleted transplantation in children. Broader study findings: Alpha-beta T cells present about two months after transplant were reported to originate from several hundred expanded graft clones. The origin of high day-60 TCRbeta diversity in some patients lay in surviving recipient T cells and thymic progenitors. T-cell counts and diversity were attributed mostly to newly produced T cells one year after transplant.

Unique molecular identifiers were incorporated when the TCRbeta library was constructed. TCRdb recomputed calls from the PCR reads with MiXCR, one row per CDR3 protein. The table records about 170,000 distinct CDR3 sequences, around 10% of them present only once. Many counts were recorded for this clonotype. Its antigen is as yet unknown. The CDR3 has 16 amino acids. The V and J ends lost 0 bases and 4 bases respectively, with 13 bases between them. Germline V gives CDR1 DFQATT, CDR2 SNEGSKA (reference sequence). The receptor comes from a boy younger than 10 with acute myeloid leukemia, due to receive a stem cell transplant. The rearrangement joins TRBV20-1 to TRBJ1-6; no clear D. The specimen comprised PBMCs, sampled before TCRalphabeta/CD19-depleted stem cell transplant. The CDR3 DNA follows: TGCAGTGCTAGAGATCTGGGTGTAGTGTATAATTCACCCCTCCACTTT. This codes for CSARDLGVVYNSPLHF.